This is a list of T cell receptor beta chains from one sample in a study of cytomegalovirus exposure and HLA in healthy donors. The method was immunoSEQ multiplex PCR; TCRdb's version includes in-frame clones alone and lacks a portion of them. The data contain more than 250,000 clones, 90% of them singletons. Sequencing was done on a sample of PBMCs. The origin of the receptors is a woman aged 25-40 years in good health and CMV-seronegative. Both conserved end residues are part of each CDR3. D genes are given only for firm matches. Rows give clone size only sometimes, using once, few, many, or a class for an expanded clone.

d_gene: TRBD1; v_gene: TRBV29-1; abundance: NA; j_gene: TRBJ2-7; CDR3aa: CSVADRALYEQYF; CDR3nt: TGCAGCGTGGCGGACAGGGCCCTCTACGAGCAGTACTTC
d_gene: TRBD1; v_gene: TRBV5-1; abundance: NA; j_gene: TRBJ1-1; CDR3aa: CASSLDYRTGTEAFF; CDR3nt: TGCGCCAGCAGCTTGGATTACAGGACAGGGACCGAAGCTTTCTTT
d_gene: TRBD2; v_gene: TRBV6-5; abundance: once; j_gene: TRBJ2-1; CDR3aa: CASGLAGDNEQFF; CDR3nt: TGTGCCAGCGGACTAGCGGGAGACAATGAGCAGTTCTTC
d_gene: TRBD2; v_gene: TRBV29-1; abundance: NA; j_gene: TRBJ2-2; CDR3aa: CSATSAPEGELFF; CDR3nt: TGCAGCGCTACTAGCGCCCCCGAAGGGGAGCTGTTTTTT
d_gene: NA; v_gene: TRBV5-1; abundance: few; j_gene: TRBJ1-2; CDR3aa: CASSLTLPGPTNYGYTF; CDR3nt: TGCGCCAGCAGCTTGACCCTACCGGGGCCTACTAACTATGGCTACACCTTC
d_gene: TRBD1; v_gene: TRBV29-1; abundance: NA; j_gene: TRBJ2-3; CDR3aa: CSVRQGGDTDTQYF; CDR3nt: TGCAGCGTCAGACAGGGTGGGGACACAGATACGCAGTATTTT
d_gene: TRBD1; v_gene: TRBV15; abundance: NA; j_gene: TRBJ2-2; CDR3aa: CATSRVQGVANTGELFF; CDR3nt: TGTGCCACCAGCAGAGTCCAGGGGGTCGCGAACACCGGGGAGCTGTTTTTT
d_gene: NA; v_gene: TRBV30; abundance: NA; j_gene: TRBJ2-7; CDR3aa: CACQAMPVHEQYF; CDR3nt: TGTGCCTGCCAAGCGATGCCTGTCCACGAGCAGTACTTC
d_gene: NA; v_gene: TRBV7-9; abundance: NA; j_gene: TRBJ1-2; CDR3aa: CASSPLEIEANYGYTF; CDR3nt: TGTGCCAGCAGCCCCCTCGAAATCGAAGCTAACTATGGCTACACCTTC
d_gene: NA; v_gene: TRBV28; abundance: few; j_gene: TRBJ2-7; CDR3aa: CASSLGGSYEQYF; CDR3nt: TGTGCCAGCAGTTTAGGGGGTTCCTACGAGCAGTACTTC
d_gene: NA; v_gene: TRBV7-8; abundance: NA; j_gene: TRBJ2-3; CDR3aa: CASRYLADKRTDTQYF; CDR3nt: TGTGCCAGCAGGTACCTAGCTGATAAACGCACAGATACGCAGTATTTT
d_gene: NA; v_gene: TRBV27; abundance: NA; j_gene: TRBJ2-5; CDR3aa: CASGVWGGQETQYF; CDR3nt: TGTGCCAGCGGAGTTTGGGGCGGCCAAGAGACCCAGTACTTC
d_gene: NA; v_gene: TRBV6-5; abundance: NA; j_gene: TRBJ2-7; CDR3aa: CASSHSRYEQYF; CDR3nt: TGTGCCAGCAGCCACAGTCGCTACGAGCAGTACTTC
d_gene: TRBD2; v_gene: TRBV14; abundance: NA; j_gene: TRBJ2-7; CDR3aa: CASSKGLAGVESYEQYF; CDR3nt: TGTGCCAGCAGCAAAGGCCTAGCGGGAGTAGAATCCTACGAGCAGTACTTC
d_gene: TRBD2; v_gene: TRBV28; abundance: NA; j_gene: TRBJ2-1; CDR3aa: CASSLGAGGTYNEQFF; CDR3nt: TGTGCCAGCAGTTTAGGGGCGGGAGGCACCTACAATGAGCAGTTCTTC
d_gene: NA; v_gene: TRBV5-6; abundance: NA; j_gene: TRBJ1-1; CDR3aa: CASSWPDSTEAFF; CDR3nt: TGTGCCAGCAGCTGGCCTGATAGCACTGAAGCTTTCTTT
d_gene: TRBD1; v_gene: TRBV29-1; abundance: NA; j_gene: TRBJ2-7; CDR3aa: CSARSAGGDSYEQYF; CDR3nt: TGCAGCGCCCGGTCCGCAGGGGGCGATTCCTACGAGCAGTACTTC
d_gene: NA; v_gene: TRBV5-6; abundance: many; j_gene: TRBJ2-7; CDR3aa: CASSLMRDILLYEQYF; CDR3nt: TGTGCCAGCAGCTTGATGCGGGACATACTCCTCTACGAGCAGTACTTC
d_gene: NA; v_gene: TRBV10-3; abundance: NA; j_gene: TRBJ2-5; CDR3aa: CAISDLEETQYF; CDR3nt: TGTGCCATCAGTGACCTCGAAGAGACCCAGTACTTC
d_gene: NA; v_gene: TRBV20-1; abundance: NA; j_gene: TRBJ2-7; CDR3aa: CSARDPPEQYF; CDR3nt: TGCAGTGCTAGAGATCCTCCCGAGCAGTACTTC
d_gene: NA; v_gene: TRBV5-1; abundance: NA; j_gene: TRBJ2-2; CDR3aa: CASSLFGGRTPGELFF; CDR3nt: TGCGCCAGCAGCTTGTTCGGGGGCAGAACGCCCGGGGAGCTGTTTTTT
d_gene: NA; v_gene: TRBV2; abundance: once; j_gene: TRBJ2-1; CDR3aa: CASSAQGGAFDEQFF; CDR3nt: TGTGCCAGCAGTGCACAGGGAGGCGCTTTTGATGAGCAGTTCTTC
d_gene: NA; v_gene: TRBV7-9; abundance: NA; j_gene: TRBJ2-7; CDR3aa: CASSPPNWGIYEQYF; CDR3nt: TGTGCCAGCAGCCCCCCCAATTGGGGTATCTACGAGCAGTACTTC
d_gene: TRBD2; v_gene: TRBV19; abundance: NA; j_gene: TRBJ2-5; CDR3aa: CASSPGGPETQYF; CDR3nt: TGTGCCAGTAGTCCGGGAGGACCGGAGACCCAGTACTTC
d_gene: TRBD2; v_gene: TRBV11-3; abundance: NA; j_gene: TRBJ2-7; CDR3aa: CASSLPGAGFYEQYF; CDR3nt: TGTGCCAGCAGCTTACCGGGAGCGGGGTTTTACGAGCAGTACTTC
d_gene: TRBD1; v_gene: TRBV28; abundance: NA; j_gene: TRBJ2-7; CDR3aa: CASSPGQVSYEQYF; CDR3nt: TGTGCCAGCAGTCCGGGACAGGTCTCCTACGAGCAGTACTTC
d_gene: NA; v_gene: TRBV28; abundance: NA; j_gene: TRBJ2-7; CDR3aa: CASSLGKGYEQYF; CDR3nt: TGTGCCAGCAGTTTAGGTAAAGGGTACGAGCAGTACTTC
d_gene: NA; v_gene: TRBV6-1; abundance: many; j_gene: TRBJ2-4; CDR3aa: CASSELESDGKNIQYF; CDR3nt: TGTGCCAGCAGTGAATTAGAGAGTGATGGCAAAAACATTCAGTACTTC
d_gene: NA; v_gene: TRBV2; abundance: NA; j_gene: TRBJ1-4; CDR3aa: CASSDNELFF; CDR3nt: TGTGCCAGCAGTGATAACGAACTGTTTTTT
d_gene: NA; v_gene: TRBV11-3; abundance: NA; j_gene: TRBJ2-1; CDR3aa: CASSLSNSNEQFF; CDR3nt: TGTGCCAGCAGCTTATCCAACTCGAATGAGCAGTTCTTC
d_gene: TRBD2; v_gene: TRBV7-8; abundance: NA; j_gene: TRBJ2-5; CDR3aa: CASSSGLAGQETQYF; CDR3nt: TGTGCCAGCAGCTCGGGACTAGCGGGCCAAGAGACCCAGTACTTC
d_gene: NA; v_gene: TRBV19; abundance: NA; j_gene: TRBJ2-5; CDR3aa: CASRREETQYF; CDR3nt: TGTGCCAGTAGACGGGAAGAGACCCAGTACTTC
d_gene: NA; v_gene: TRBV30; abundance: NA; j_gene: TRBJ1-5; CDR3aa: CAWSTGDSNQPQHF; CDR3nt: TGTGCCTGGAGTACGGGGGACAGCAATCAGCCCCAGCATTTT
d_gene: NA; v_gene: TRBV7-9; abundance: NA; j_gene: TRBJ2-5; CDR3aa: CASSPAVAEQETQYF; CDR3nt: TGTGCCAGCAGCCCAGCGGTGGCCGAGCAAGAGACCCAGTACTTC
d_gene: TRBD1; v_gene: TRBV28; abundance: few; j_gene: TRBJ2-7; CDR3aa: CASSRQGRLYEQYF; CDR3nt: TGTGCCAGCAGCCGACAGGGGAGGTTGTACGAGCAGTACTTC
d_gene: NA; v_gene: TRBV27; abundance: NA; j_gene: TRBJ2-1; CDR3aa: CASSPLSVYSYNEQFF; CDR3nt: TGTGCCAGCAGTCCCCTTAGCGTTTACTCCTACAATGAGCAGTTCTTC
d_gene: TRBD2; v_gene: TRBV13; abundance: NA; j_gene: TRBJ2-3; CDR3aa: CASSLIVAGGTDTQYF; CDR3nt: TGTGCCAGCAGCTTAATAGTAGCGGGAGGTACAGATACGCAGTATTTT
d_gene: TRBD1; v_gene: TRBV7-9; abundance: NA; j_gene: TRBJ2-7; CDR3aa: CASSLDRKTGTSYEQYF; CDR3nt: TGTGCCAGCAGCCTCGACCGTAAGACAGGGACCTCTTACGAGCAGTACTTC
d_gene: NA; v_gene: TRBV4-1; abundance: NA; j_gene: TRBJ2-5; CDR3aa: CASSQEMGQGETQYF; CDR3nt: TGCGCCAGCAGCCAAGAGATGGGCCAAGGAGAGACCCAGTACTTC
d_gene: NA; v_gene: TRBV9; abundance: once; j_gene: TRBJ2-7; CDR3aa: CASSVQGGYEQYF; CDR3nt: TGTGCCAGCAGCGTGCAAGGGGGCTACGAGCAGTACTTC
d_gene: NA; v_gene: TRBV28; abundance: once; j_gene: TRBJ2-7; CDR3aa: CASSLKVAVSPSYEQYF; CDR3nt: TGTGCCAGCAGTTTAAAAGTCGCCGTCTCCCCATCCTACGAGCAGTACTTC
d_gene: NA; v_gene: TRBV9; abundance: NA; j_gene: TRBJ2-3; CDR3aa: CASTNFTTDTQYF; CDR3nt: TGTGCCAGCACGAATTTTACCACAGATACGCAGTATTTT
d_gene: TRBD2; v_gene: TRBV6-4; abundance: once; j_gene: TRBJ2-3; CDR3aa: CASSEEGLPTDTQYF; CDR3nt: TGTGCCAGCAGTGAGGAGGGACTACCCACAGATACGCAGTATTTT
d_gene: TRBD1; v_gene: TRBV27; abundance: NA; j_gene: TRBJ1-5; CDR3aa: CASRPLQGLGSNQPQHF; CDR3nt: TGTGCCAGCAGACCACTACAGGGGCTAGGAAGCAATCAGCCCCAGCATTTT
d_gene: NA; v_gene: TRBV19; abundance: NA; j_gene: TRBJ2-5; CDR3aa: CASSTNRGTLYQETQYF; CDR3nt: TGTGCCAGTAGTACAAACCGGGGGACCCTGTACCAAGAGACCCAGTACTTC
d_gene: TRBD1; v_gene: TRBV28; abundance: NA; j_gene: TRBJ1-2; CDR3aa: CASRGGQGTNYGYTF; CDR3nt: TGTGCCAGCAGGGGAGGACAGGGTACTAACTATGGCTACACCTTC
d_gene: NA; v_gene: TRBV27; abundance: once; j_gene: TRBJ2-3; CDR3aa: CASSLVSSSTDTQYF; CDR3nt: TGTGCCAGCAGTTTAGTCAGTAGTAGCACAGATACGCAGTATTTT
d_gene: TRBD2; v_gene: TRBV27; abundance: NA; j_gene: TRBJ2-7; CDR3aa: CASSAGLAGVYEQYF; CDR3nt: TGTGCCAGCAGTGCGGGACTAGCGGGAGTCTACGAGCAGTACTTC
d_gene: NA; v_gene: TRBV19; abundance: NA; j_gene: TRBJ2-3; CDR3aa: CASSISGTSTDTQYF; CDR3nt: TGTGCCAGTAGTATATCAGGGACGAGCACAGATACGCAGTATTTT
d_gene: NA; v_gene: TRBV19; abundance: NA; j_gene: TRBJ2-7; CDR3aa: CASSIERSYEQYF; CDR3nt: TGTGCCAGTAGTATAGAGCGGTCCTACGAGCAGTACTTC
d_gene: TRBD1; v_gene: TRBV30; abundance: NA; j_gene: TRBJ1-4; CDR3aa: CAWSSGQGRNEKLFF; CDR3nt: TGTGCCTGGAGTTCAGGACAGGGGCGCAATGAAAAACTGTTTTTT